This T cell receptor (beta chain) was recovered during a study of CD8+ T cells in alopecia areata. Study-level findings and limits: Scalp sequencing also captures normal skin's resident alphabeta T cells.

Treatment given: oral pan-JAK inhibitor, 5-10 mg twice daily. CDR1 is SQVTM and CDR2 is ANQGSEA in the germline V gene. The CDR3 is made up of 14 amino acids. V lost 0 bases and J lost 5, with 10 bases in between. This clone turned up a few times. Its antigen remains unknown. As the sequencing template, cDNA was produced by extracting RNA and reverse transcribing it. The repertoire was sequenced with immunoSEQ multiplex PCR; TCRdb's copy has only in-frame clones and lacks some. Here the sample spans hundreds of thousands of clones, roughly 66% being singletons. This clonotype was sampled from a human donor with alopecia areata. This chain links TRBV29-1 with TRBJ1-4; the D gene is possibly TRBD1 (5 bases). Sample: CD4+ T cells sorted from blood, taken at approximately week 45, from a patient treated with tofacitinib. The CDR3 region has the DNA TGCAGCGTTGAAGAAGCGGGGGGAAATGAAAAACTGTTTTTT. It specifies CSVEEAGGNEKLFF.